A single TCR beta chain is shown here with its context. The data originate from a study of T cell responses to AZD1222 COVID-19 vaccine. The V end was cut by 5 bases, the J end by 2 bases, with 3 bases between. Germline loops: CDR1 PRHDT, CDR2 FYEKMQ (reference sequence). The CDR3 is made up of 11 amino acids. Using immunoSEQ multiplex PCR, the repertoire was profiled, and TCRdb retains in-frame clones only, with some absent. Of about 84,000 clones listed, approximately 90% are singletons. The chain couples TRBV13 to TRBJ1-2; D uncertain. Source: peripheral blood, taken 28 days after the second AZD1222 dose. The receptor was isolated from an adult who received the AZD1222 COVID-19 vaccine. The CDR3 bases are TGTGCCAGCAGCGAAAACTATGGCTACACCTTC. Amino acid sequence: CASSENYGYTF.